A selection of T cell receptor beta chains follows, all from one sample in a study of cytomegalovirus exposure and HLA in healthy donors. Repertoires were generated with immunoSEQ multiplex PCR, while TCRdb's copy carries only in-frame clones and drops some. The sample lists 150,000 to 250,000 clones, over 75% occurring once. Sequencing was carried out using PBMCs. Every receptor here comes from a woman between 50 and 59 years old in good health and CMV-seronegative. Both conserved end residues are part of each CDR3. The order of the fields is D gene, J gene, V gene, clone size, CDR3 protein, CDR3 DNA. A D gene is named only where the DNA matches it firmly. Size values are once, few and many counts, or a class for expanded clones, and some rows have none.

TRBD1,TRBJ1-2,TRBV28,-,CASSTHVTGGHGYTF,TGTGCCAGCAGTACCCACGTAACAGGGGGGCATGGCTACACCTTC
TRBD2,TRBJ2-1,TRBV28,-,CASSSPSGRGFGEQFF,TGTGCCAGCAGTTCCCCATCCGGGAGGGGGTTTGGTGAGCAGTTCTTC
-,TRBJ2-7,TRBV4-1,-,CASSHAWGTYEQYF,TGCGCCAGCAGCCACGCATGGGGCACCTACGAGCAGTACTTC
-,TRBJ2-1,TRBV5-4,-,CASSSQRADYNEQFF,TGTGCCAGCAGCTCTCAGCGGGCAGACTACAATGAGCAGTTCTTC
TRBD2,TRBJ2-4,TRBV7-2,-,CASSPGLDQNIQYF,TGTGCCAGCAGCCCAGGACTAGATCAGAACATTCAGTACTTC
TRBD1,TRBJ1-1,TRBV27,-,CASSAYGQGVTEAFF,TGTGCCAGCAGTGCCTACGGACAGGGGGTGACTGAAGCTTTCTTT
TRBD2,TRBJ2-3,TRBV19,-,CASTQLGLAGVTPTDTQYF,TGTGCCAGTACTCAATTAGGACTAGCGGGAGTTACCCCCACAGATACGCAGTATTTT
-,TRBJ2-3,TRBV7-8,-,CASSLGLSTDTQYF,TGTGCCAGCAGCTTAGGACTCAGCACAGATACGCAGTATTTT
-,TRBJ2-3,TRBV21-1,-,CASSFTSGSSTDTQYF,TGTGCCAGCAGTTTCACTAGCGGGAGTAGCACAGATACGCAGTATTTT
-,TRBJ2-1,TRBV30,-,CAWSPSLAGSWNEQFF,TGTGCCTGGAGTCCAAGTTTGGCGGGATCTTGGAATGAGCAGTTCTTC
-,TRBJ1-2,TRBV7-9,-,CASSLAQGFASYTF,TGTGCCAGCAGCTTAGCCCAGGGATTCGCGAGCTACACCTTC
TRBD2,TRBJ2-3,TRBV6-5,-,CASSYSGLAGGNQYF,TGTGCCAGCAGTTACTCGGGACTAGCGGGAGGCAATCAGTATTTT
-,TRBJ2-3,TRBV7-9,-,CASSFGGGPMDTQYF,TGTGCCAGCAGCTTTGGGGGAGGCCCAATGGATACGCAGTATTTT
-,TRBJ2-1,TRBV2,few,CASRAGTGAEQFF,TGTGCCAGCAGGGCCGGGACTGGGGCAGAGCAGTTCTTC
-,TRBJ1-2,TRBV28,once,CASSQLYYGYTF,TGTGCCAGCAGTCAACTCTACTATGGCTACACCTTC
TRBD1,TRBJ1-2,TRBV19,-,CASRDRGRLGYTF,TGTGCCAGTCGGGACAGGGGGCGCTTAGGATACACCTTC
-,TRBJ1-2,TRBV28,-,CASSLTGTSYGYTF,TGTGCCAGCAGTTTAACAGGTACTTCCTATGGCTACACCTTC
TRBD1,TRBJ1-5,TRBV19,-,CASSTLGTGSQPQHF,TGTGCCAGTAGTACACTTGGGACAGGGAGCCAGCCCCAGCATTTT
TRBD2,TRBJ2-1,TRBV6-4,once,CASSEVAGEYNEQFF,TGTGCCAGCAGTGAAGTAGCGGGAGAATACAATGAGCAGTTCTTC
-,TRBJ1-1,TRBV28,-,CASTLGGRRTEAFF,TGTGCCAGCACCCTAGGGGGAAGGCGGACTGAAGCTTTCTTT
TRBD2,TRBJ2-7,TRBV18,few,CASSTYSGGSSYEQYF,TGTGCCAGCTCAACTTATAGCGGGGGTAGCTCCTACGAGCAGTACTTC
-,TRBJ2-7,TRBV2,-,CASSKNSRFYEQYF,TGTGCCAGCAGCAAAAACTCAAGATTCTACGAGCAGTACTTC
TRBD1,TRBJ1-5,TRBV18,-,CASSPTGDSNQPQHF,TGTGCCAGCTCCCCGACAGGGGATAGCAATCAGCCCCAGCATTTT
-,TRBJ1-1,TRBV6-5,few,CASSFTGKNTEAFF,TGTGCCAGCAGTTTCACAGGGAAGAACACTGAAGCTTTCTTT
TRBD1,TRBJ1-2,TRBV10-2,-,CASSETGRGLIYGYTF,TGCGCCAGCAGTGAGACGGGCAGGGGGCTTATCTATGGCTACACCTTC
-,TRBJ1-5,TRBV27,-,CASSPRQINQPQHF,TGTGCCAGCAGCCCAAGACAGATCAATCAGCCCCAGCATTTT
-,TRBJ2-7,TRBV19,-,CASSTTGTSYEQYF,TGTGCCAGTAGTACCACCGGGACTTCCTACGAGCAGTACTTC
-,TRBJ2-7,TRBV28,-,CASSFQGRAYEQYF,TGTGCCAGCAGTTTTCAGGGGCGGGCCTACGAGCAGTACTTC
TRBD2,TRBJ2-7,TRBV28,-,CASSPIKTSGSSYEQYF,TGTGCCAGCAGTCCCATTAAGACTAGCGGGAGCTCCTACGAGCAGTACTTC
-,TRBJ2-7,TRBV2,-,CFKQKAAYEQYF,TGTTTCAAGCAGAAGGCGGCATACGAGCAGTACTTC
TRBD1,TRBJ1-2,TRBV28,few,CASSLWDRFYGYTF,TGTGCCAGCAGTTTATGGGACAGGTTCTATGGCTACACCTTC
TRBD1,TRBJ2-7,TRBV7-9,-,CSSSLLGQGAFEQYF,TGTTCCAGCAGCTTATTGGGACAGGGGGCCTTCGAGCAGTACTTC
-,TRBJ1-4,TRBV27,once,CASSLLGGDEKLFF,TGTGCCAGCAGTTTACTGGGGGGGGATGAAAAACTGTTTTTT
TRBD2,TRBJ2-1,TRBV5-4,-,CAIARTSGKDEQFF,TGTGCCATTGCACGGACTAGCGGGAAGGATGAGCAGTTCTTC
-,TRBJ2-7,TRBV20-1,-,CSASPPYEQYF,TGCAGTGCTTCTCCCCCGTACGAGCAGTACTTC
-,TRBJ1-2,TRBV19,few,CASSSGGSDYGYTF,TGTGCCAGTAGTTCTGGGGGGTCGGACTATGGCTACACCTTC
-,TRBJ1-1,TRBV6-6,-,CASSYSAGIQTEAFF,TGTGCCAGCAGTTACTCTGCGGGGATTCAAACTGAAGCTTTCTTT
TRBD1,TRBJ1-2,TRBV6-5,-,CASSYLGGKAYGYTF,TGTGCCAGCAGTTACCTAGGGGGCAAGGCATATGGCTACACCTTC
TRBD1,TRBJ1-4,TRBV28,-,CASSPETGGGIGVEKLFF,TGTGCCAGCAGTCCCGAGACAGGGGGCGGGATTGGAGTTGAAAAACTGTTTTTT
TRBD2,TRBJ2-7,TRBV10-1,-,CASSERREGYEQYF,TGCGCCAGCAGTGAACGGCGGGAGGGATACGAGCAGTACTTC
TRBD1,TRBJ1-1,TRBV30,-,CAWSRDRVTEAFF,TGTGCCTGGAGTCGGGACAGGGTAACTGAAGCTTTCTTT
TRBD2,TRBJ2-3,TRBV5-1,-,CASSPSGTYTDTQYF,TGCGCCAGCAGCCCTAGCGGAACCTACACAGATACGCAGTATTTT
-,TRBJ1-2,TRBV28,-,CASSHSWRDYGYTF,TGTGCCAGCAGTCACTCATGGAGGGACTATGGCTACACCTTC
-,TRBJ2-7,TRBV27,-,CASRLTRQADEQYF,TGTGCCAGTCGTCTAACCCGACAGGCCGACGAGCAGTACTTC
-,TRBJ2-5,TRBV11-2,few,CASSSIPAGAGGAQYF,TGTGCCAGCAGCTCGATCCCAGCGGGGGCAGGGGGGGCCCAGTACTTC
-,TRBJ1-1,TRBV28,-,CASSLPGGMNTEAFF,TGTGCCAGCAGTTTACCAGGCGGGATGAACACTGAAGCTTTCTTT
TRBD2,TRBJ2-1,TRBV4-3,-,CASSLLTSGRANEQFF,TGCGCCAGCAGCCTCCTAACTAGCGGGAGGGCGAATGAGCAGTTCTTC
TRBD2,TRBJ2-7,TRBV18,-,CASSLRTRTYEQYF,TGTGCCAGCTCACTCCGGACTAGGACTTACGAGCAGTACTTC
-,TRBJ2-4,TRBV27,-,CASSLIPLDIQYF,TGTGCCAGCAGTTTAATCCCCCTTGACATTCAGTACTTC
-,TRBJ2-3,TRBV27,-,CASSLSESTDTQYF,TGTGCCAGCAGTTTATCGGAGAGCACAGATACGCAGTATTTT
-,TRBJ2-5,TRBV28,-,CASQEGSVAKTQYF,TGTGCCAGCCAAGAGGGATCTGTGGCAAAGACCCAGTACTTC
-,TRBJ1-2,TRBV11-2,-,CASSLNGQNYGYTF,TGTGCCAGCAGCTTAAACGGACAGAACTATGGCTACACCTTC
-,TRBJ2-1,TRBV4-1,few,CASSQGVNEQFF,TGCGCCAGCAGCCAAGGAGTGAATGAGCAGTTCTTC